These T cell receptor beta chains were read from a single sample in a study of T cell responses to AZD1222 COVID-19 vaccine. The assay was immunoSEQ multiplex PCR, and TCRdb's table has in-frame clones only and misses some. The table lists roughly 130,000 clones, 80% to 90% of them singletons. The source material was peripheral blood, sampled on day 0 of AZD1222 vaccination. The origin of the receptors is an adult in good health. Each CDR3 is given without its conserved first and last residue. The order of the fields is CDR3 protein, J gene, V gene.

AAVGATGQPQH,TRBJ1-5,TRBV10-3
ASSLGGTYEQY,TRBJ2-7,TRBV27
ASSLDRVWDIQY,TRBJ2-4,TRBV5-6
ASSRQGEETQY,TRBJ2-5,TRBV10-2
SATGQNYNEQF,TRBJ2-1,TRBV29-1
AWSVSRAEAF,TRBJ1-1,TRBV30
ASSPGGQARNQPQH,TRBJ1-5,TRBV18
ASSRNQAGGHYNEQF,TRBJ2-1,TRBV11-2
ASNLRGADTEAF,TRBJ1-1,TRBV5-1
ASSDSSTSEQY,TRBJ2-7,TRBV6-4
ASSPQGNTGNTIY,TRBJ1-3,TRBV7-2
SVTSTGTEAF,TRBJ1-1,TRBV29-1
ASSARARGINEQF,TRBJ2-1,TRBV5-8
ASSPIIGDRYSNQPQH,TRBJ1-5,TRBV28
ASSRGQGNTGELF,TRBJ2-2,TRBV3-1/TRBV3-2
ASSVSPRLAGGGEQY,TRBJ2-7,TRBV9
ASSSRINQPQH,TRBJ1-5,TRBV7-2
ASSPQGAAETQY,TRBJ2-5,TRBV27
ARRADGGQGLGSEQY,TRBJ2-7,TRBV24-1
ASSLVQEGSNQPQH,TRBJ1-5,TRBV7-2
SVVRTGGDGYT,TRBJ1-2,TRBV29-1
ASSDSGSPNEKLF,TRBJ1-4,TRBV6-4
ASSPVERGKNEQY,TRBJ2-7,TRBV18
ASSQYEATEAF,TRBJ1-1,TRBV3-1/TRBV3-2
ASSFPTSNQPQH,TRBJ1-5,TRBV27